Each of the 2 T cell receptor beta chains below was sequenced from the same sample in a study of identical twins. TCRdb analysed the 5' RACE reads with MiXCR anew, one entry per CDR3 protein. The sample holds fewer than 650,000 distinct CDR3 sequences, about 7.1% seen once. The sample also formed part of further work on yellow fever vaccine responses in identical twins.

Sequenced material: PBMCs. The source of these receptors is a woman aged 18 to 35 in good health.

This clonotype was seen more than once but under ten times. The CDR3 loop reads CASSVVLAGGEQYF. CDR3 coding DNA: TGTGCCAGCAGCGTAGTTCTAGCGGGGGGCGAGCAGTACTTC. The chain combines TRBV9 with TRBJ2-7; 11 nucleotides line up with TRBD2. CDR1 is SGDLS, CDR2 YYNGEE, per germline. This CDR3 is built from 14 residues. Trimming cost V 0 bases and J 6 bases; bases outside gene matches: 2.

This clonotype has ten or more counts. The gene calls are TRBV10-3 and TRBJ2-1; TRBD2 is a possible D gene (6 bases). Germline V gene lookup returns CDR1 ENHRY and CDR2 SYGVKD. The V and J ends lost 2 bases and 3 bases respectively, with 11 bases between them. This CDR3 is built from 15 residues. This CDR3 is CAISERELDYNEQFF. The CDR3 DNA reads TGTGCCATCAGTGAGCGGGAGCTTGACTACAATGAGCAGTTCTTC.